The next 13 T cell receptor beta chains were all read from a single sample in a study of a mutant IDH1 vaccine in newly diagnosed glioma. This table comes from immunoSEQ multiplex PCR, and its TCRdb copy is limited to in-frame clones, with some not included. Here the sample spans 30,000 to 40,000 clones, roughly 80% being singletons. No antigens are known for them. Indicated time point: week 35, safety follow-up. In the vaccine, a single dose held 300 ug of the mutant IDH1 20-mer peptide, along with topical imiquimod. The sample here was PBMCs, taken from a glioma patient whose treatment included an IDH1 peptide vaccine. These receptors were collected from a woman younger than 35 with glioma.

This chain uses TRBV7-6 with TRBJ2-1; TRBD1 agrees at 7 bases. Germline V CDR1 and CDR2: SGHVS, FNYEAQ. The V and J ends lost 6 bases and 4 bases, in that order; junction bases with no gene match: 6. The CDR3 is 14 residues long. This chain's CDR3 is CASRPGTDYNEQFF. DNA of the CDR3: TGTGCCAGCAGACCCGGGACAGATTACAATGAGCAGTTCTTC.

This chain links TRBV6-6 with TRBJ1-3; no definite D call. Deletions cut 2 bases from V and 2 bases from J, with 13 bases between. Germline CDR1 and CDR2: MNHNY and SVGAGI (reference sequence). This CDR3 is built from 16 residues. CDR3 amino acids: CASSYPSLGAGNTIYF. CDR3 bases: TGTGCCAGCAGTTACCCCTCTTTGGGAGCTGGAAACACCATATATTTT.

The chain links TRBV6-1 to TRBJ1-1; D gene ambiguous. V lost 7 bases to trimming and J lost 6 bases, with 9 bases between them. Looked up from germline, CDR1 is MNHNS and CDR2 is SASEGT. The CDR3 is 11 residues long. CDR3 sequence (DNA): TGTGCCAGCACACAGCGGCCTGAAGCTTTCTTT. This gives the protein CASTQRPEAFF.

The chain employs TRBV6-1 and TRBJ1-1; D may be TRBD1 (6 bases). CDR1 and CDR2 (germline): MNHNS, SASEGT. The CDR3 runs to 14 residues. Trimming pared 2 bases from V and 4 bases from J, leaving 11 bases between. DNA for the CDR3: TGTGCCAGCAGTGAACTACAGGGATTCACTGAAGCTTTCTTT. It codes for CASSELQGFTEAFF.

The chain couples TRBV11-3 to TRBJ2-5; the match to TRBD2 covers 13 bases. Germline lookup yields CDR1 SGHNT and CDR2 YENEEA. V dropped 5 bases and J dropped 5; count of bases not matched to a gene: 8. CDR3 length: 16 residues. The CDR3 region is CASSLRTSGSVETQYF. DNA for the CDR3: TGTGCCAGCAGCCTACGGACTAGCGGGAGTGTGGAGACCCAGTACTTC.

The chain is built from TRBV27 and TRBJ2-2; 14 positions agree with TRBD2. CDR3 size: 15 residues. Germline V CDR1 and CDR2: MNHEY, SMNVEV (reference sequence). Trimming cost V 6 bases and J 6 bases; bases outside gene matches: 3. The CDR3 loop reads CASRGTSGRSGELFF. The CDR3 DNA is TGTGCCAGCAGGGGGACTAGCGGGAGATCCGGGGAGCTGTTTTTT.

This chain connects TRBV10-3 to TRBJ2-2, with 10 bases lining up with TRBD2. Germline V CDR1 and CDR2: ENHRY, SYGVKD. This CDR3 contains 14 residues. Losses at the gene ends were 4 bases for V and 7 bases for J; bases not matched to a gene: 3. In DNA form, the CDR3 reads TGTGCCATCAGTGGAGTAGCGGGAGGCGGGGAGCTGTTTTTT. Encoded protein: CAISGVAGGGELFF.

The chain is built from TRBV6-5 and TRBJ2-5, with D possibly matching TRBD2 (6 bases). This CDR3 is 15 amino acids long. Germline-derived CDR1 and CDR2 are MNHEY and SVGAGI. V lost 2 bases and J lost 1, with 11 bases in between. The chain's CDR3 is CASSYAGSPQETQYF. CDR3 coding DNA: TGTGCCAGCAGTTACGCGGGGTCACCCCAAGAGACCCAGTACTTC.

The genes are TRBV19 and TRBJ1-1; D is possibly TRBD1 (5 bases). Germline assignment: CDR1 LNHDA and CDR2 SQIVND (reference sequence). V was shortened by 5 bases and J by 5 bases, with 24 bases between the two germline ends. The CDR3 runs to 17 residues. Written as DNA, the CDR3 is TGTGCCAGTAGTTTTCATGTGTCGGCGGGACGTAGGACTGAAGCTTTCTTT. Translated: CASSFHVSAGRRTEAFF.

The rearrangement joins TRBV19 to TRBJ1-5, with 8 nucleotides matching TRBD1. This CDR3 spans 14 amino acids. CDR1 is LNHDA, CDR2 SQIVND, per germline (reference sequence). V dropped 5 bases and J dropped 6; count of bases not matched to a gene: 6. The CDR3 loop reads CASSVDRDGQPQHF. The CDR3 nucleotides are TGTGCCAGTAGTGTGGACAGGGATGGTCAGCCCCAGCATTTT.

This sequence joins TRBV7-9 and TRBJ1-1, with D uncertain. The CDR3 is 11 residues long. CDR1 is SEHNR, CDR2 FQNEAQ, per germline (reference sequence). V shed 1 base and J shed 5 bases, with 2 bases lying between them. This chain's CDR3 is CASSLVTEAFF. DNA for the CDR3: TGTGCCAGCAGCTTAGTTACTGAAGCTTTCTTT.

V usage is TRBV2 and J usage is TRBJ2-7, with 8 nucleotides matching TRBD1. Germline loops: CDR1 SNHLY, CDR2 FYNNEI. The V segment lost 8 bases and the J segment 2 bases; nucleotides outside the gene matches: 14. This CDR3 comprises 16 residues. The DNA of the CDR3 is TGTGCCAGCTCTGGACAGGGTGTTGCGTCTCCCTACGAGCAGTACTTC. As protein: CASSGQGVASPYEQYF.

This chain links TRBV19 with TRBJ2-2; 9 bases map to TRBD1. The CDR3 covers 13 residues. The V segment lost 9 bases and the J segment 5 bases; nucleotides outside the gene matches: 4. Germline lookup yields CDR1 LNHDA and CDR2 SQIVND (reference sequence). In DNA, the CDR3 is TGTGCCAGCGGGACAGGGCTTACCGGGGAGCTGTTTTTT. Protein sequence: CASGTGLTGELFF.